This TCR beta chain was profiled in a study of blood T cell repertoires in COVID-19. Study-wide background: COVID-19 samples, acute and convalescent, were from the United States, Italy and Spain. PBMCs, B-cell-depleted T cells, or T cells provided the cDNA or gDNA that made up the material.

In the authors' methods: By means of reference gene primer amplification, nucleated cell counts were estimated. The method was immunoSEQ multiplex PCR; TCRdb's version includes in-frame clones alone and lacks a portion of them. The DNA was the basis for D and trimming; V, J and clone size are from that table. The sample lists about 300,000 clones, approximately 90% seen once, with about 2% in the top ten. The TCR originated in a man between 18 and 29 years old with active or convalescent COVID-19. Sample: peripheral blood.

The CDR3 protein is CASSPQSRGTDTQYF. The CDR3 nucleotides are TGCGCCAGCAGCCCACAAAGCAGGGGAACAGATACGCAGTATTTT. The chain combines TRBV5-1 with TRBJ2-3; D may be TRBD1 (6 bases). Germline V lookup: CDR1 SGHRS, CDR2 YFSETQ. The CDR3 consists of 15 residues. Deletions cut 4 bases from V and 3 bases from J, with 15 bases between.